Listed below are T cell receptor beta chains from one sample, sequenced in a study of OX40 agonist ivuxolimab in advanced cancers. Profiling relied on immunoSEQ multiplex PCR, and the TCRdb table lists in-frame clones only, not all of them. The sample lists roughly 40,000 clones; under 95% were seen once. The sample here was CD4+ or CD8+ T cells sorted from blood, taken in a trial of the OX40 agonist ivuxolimab. All receptors derive from an adult with an advanced solid tumor such as melanoma, head and neck, liver or kidney cancer. The CDR3 runs from the conserved cysteine through the conserved F or W. The D gene is left open where the match is weak. Only part of the rows carry a size: once, few, many, or a class if the clone is expanded.

CDR3nt,CDR3aa,v_gene,d_gene,j_gene,abundance
TGTGCCAGTAGTCCTTTTCACAGCACTGAAGCTTTCTTT,CASSPFHSTEAFF,TRBV19,.,TRBJ1-1,.
TGCAGCGTTGATCCGGGGAAGTATGGCTACACCTTC,CSVDPGKYGYTF,TRBV29-1,.,TRBJ1-2,.
TGTGCCTCAAGGGACTTAACCTACGAGCAGTACTTC,CASRDLTYEQYF,TRBV30,.,TRBJ2-7,.
TGTGCCAGCAGCTTAATTTGGGCAGGGGGCCAAGAGACCCAGTACTTC,CASSLIWAGGQETQYF,TRBV7-9,TRBD1,TRBJ2-5,few
TGTGCCAGTAGTACCTGGGACTACAAAGACGAGCAGTACTTC,CASSTWDYKDEQYF,TRBV19,TRBD2,TRBJ2-7,.
TGTGCCAGCAGCGTATACGCTAGCGGGGCAGATACGCAGTATTTT,CASSVYASGADTQYF,TRBV9,TRBD2,TRBJ2-3,.
TGTGCCAGCAGTGACGGGGTCAGACTCTATGGCTACACCTTC,CASSDGVRLYGYTF,TRBV6-1,.,TRBJ1-2,.
TGCGCCAGCAGCCAAGATAGTAGGGGTCTGTTTTTT,CASSQDSRGLFF,TRBV4-1,.,TRBJ1-4,once
TGTGCCATCAGTGAGTCCCCTAGCGGCTCCTACGAGCAGTACTTC,CAISESPSGSYEQYF,TRBV10-3,TRBD2,TRBJ2-7,.
TGTGCCAGCAGCTTAGTCGTGGATTCCGAAGCTTTCTTT,CASSLVVDSEAFF,TRBV11-3,.,TRBJ1-1,.
TGTGCCAGCAGCTTATCAGGGGTGGGGACTGCGTCCTACAATGAGCAGTTCTTC,CASSLSGVGTASYNEQFF,TRBV7-8,.,TRBJ2-1,.
TGCGCCAGCAGCTTGGCTGGTCTTTACAATGAGCAGTTCTTC,CASSLAGLYNEQFF,TRBV5-1,.,TRBJ2-1,.
TGTGCCTGGAGTGTACGGGACCCCGCCTGGGGAAACATTCAGTACTTC,CAWSVRDPAWGNIQYF,TRBV30,.,TRBJ2-4,.
TGTGCCAGCTCACAGGAGATCCATGAGCAGTTCTTC,CASSQEIHEQFF,TRBV18,.,TRBJ2-1,once
TGCGCCAGCAGCTTGGAAGGTGGAGTTCAGCCCCAGCATTTT,CASSLEGGVQPQHF,TRBV5-1,.,TRBJ1-5,.
TGTGCCATCAGGACGGCGGGCCAGGCCTACGAGCAGTACTTC,CAIRTAGQAYEQYF,TRBV10-3,.,TRBJ2-7,.
TGTGCCAGCACCTACACCTCAGGGATGCAAGAGACCCAGTACTTC,CASTYTSGMQETQYF,TRBV7-8,.,TRBJ2-5,.
TGCGCCAGCAGCCAACCCCCGCAGTCTGCGGGAGATGGGGATACGCAGTATTTT,CASSQPPQSAGDGDTQYF,TRBV4-1,TRBD2,TRBJ2-3,.
TGTGCCAGCAGCATCCGGACAGGGGGCGGAACCGGGGAGCTGTTTTTT,CASSIRTGGGTGELFF,TRBV7-9,TRBD1,TRBJ2-2,.
TGTGCCAGCAGCTTAGGAGGGTCCTCGGCAGATACGCAGTATTTT,CASSLGGSSADTQYF,TRBV11-2,.,TRBJ2-3,once
TGTGCCAGCAGTCCCCTGTACTCCGGGGAGCTGTTTTTT,CASSPLYSGELFF,TRBV27,.,TRBJ2-2,.
TGTGCCAGCAGTTACGTACGGGACTTAGGTGACAATGAGCAGTTCTTC,CASSYVRDLGDNEQFF,TRBV6-6,.,TRBJ2-1,.
TGTGCCAGCAGTGTATCGGGTAATGAAAAACTGTTTTTT,CASSVSGNEKLFF,TRBV25-1,.,TRBJ1-4,.
TGTGCCAGCAGCACCTCGACAGGGGCCGTTAGCACAGATACGCAGTATTTT,CASSTSTGAVSTDTQYF,TRBV5-5,TRBD1,TRBJ2-3,.
TGTGCCAGCAGCTACCTAGCGGGAGAAGTGAATGAGCAGTTCTTC,CASSYLAGEVNEQFF,TRBV7-8,TRBD2,TRBJ2-1,.
TGCAGCGTTCCAGACTCCACCGCTGAAGCTTTCTTT,CSVPDSTAEAFF,TRBV29-1,.,TRBJ1-1,.
TGCGCCAGCAGCCAAGCCGGGGTAGACTACGAGCAGTACTTC,CASSQAGVDYEQYF,TRBV4-1,.,TRBJ2-7,.
TGTGCCTGGGACTACAGGGTGGGATCACCCCTCCACTTT,CAWDYRVGSPLHF,TRBV30,.,TRBJ1-6,.
TGTGCCAGTCGAGAGGGCCCGAGAAGCGAGCAGTACTTC,CASREGPRSEQYF,TRBV19,.,TRBJ2-7,.
TGTGCCAGCAGCTTCGGTTGGGAAGAGACCCAGTACTTC,CASSFGWEETQYF,TRBV7-9,.,TRBJ2-5,.
TGCGCCAGCAGCCAAGGGGGGACTAGCTACTTCAATGAGCAGTTCTTC,CASSQGGTSYFNEQFF,TRBV4-1,TRBD2,TRBJ2-1,.
TGTGCCAGCTCCCTTCTAGCGGGAGACGCCGGGGAGCTGTTTTTT,CASSLLAGDAGELFF,TRBV18,TRBD2,TRBJ2-2,.
TGTGCCACCGGTGGCCGAGGACCTGAAGCTTTCTTT,CATGGRGPEAFF,TRBV15,.,TRBJ1-1,.
TGTGCCAGCAAATCGGACTGGGGCTCCTACAATGAGCAGTTCTTC,CASKSDWGSYNEQFF,TRBV28,.,TRBJ2-1,.
TGTGCCAGCAGTCTATCCCCCGGGCTCGAGTCGGCCTACGAGCAGTACTTC,CASSLSPGLESAYEQYF,TRBV27,.,TRBJ2-7,.
TGTGCCAGCAGTTCCTACCCGACAGGGGCCGACCCTCTCTCCTACAATGAGCAGTTCTTC,CASSSYPTGADPLSYNEQFF,TRBV2,TRBD1,TRBJ2-1,.
TGTGCCATCAGTGCCCTATGGCAGGGGGCTGGCGAGCAGTACTTC,CAISALWQGAGEQYF,TRBV10-3,TRBD1,TRBJ2-7,.
TGTGCCAGCAGTATAGCCTACAATGAGCAGTTCTTC,CASSIAYNEQFF,TRBV2,.,TRBJ2-1,.
TGTGCCAGCAGTTTGGGGGGCTCCTACGAGCAGTACTTC,CASSLGGSYEQYF,TRBV27,.,TRBJ2-7,.
TGTGCCAGCAGTTTAATTCCCGGACAAATACTAGCGGGAGCGCCCGGGGAGCTGTTTTTT,CASSLIPGQILAGAPGELFF,TRBV28,TRBD2,TRBJ2-2,.
TGTGCCAGCAGTGGGTTCCGGGACAGGGGTTACGAGCAGTACTTC,CASSGFRDRGYEQYF,TRBV25-1,TRBD1,TRBJ2-7,.
TGTGCCAGCGCCCTAGGGGGGGCGTTGACAGATACGCAGTATTTT,CASALGGALTDTQYF,TRBV27,.,TRBJ2-3,.
TGTGCCAGCAGGGACCCCAGGGGCGGGAGGAACACTGAAGCTTTCTTT,CASRDPRGGRNTEAFF,TRBV2,.,TRBJ1-1,.
TGTGCCAGTAGTTACAATGAAAAACTGTTTTTT,CASSYNEKLFF,TRBV19,.,TRBJ1-4,.
TGTGCCAGCAGCCAAGTATCCTTAGCTAACACCGGGGAGCTGTTTTTT,CASSQVSLANTGELFF,TRBV14,.,TRBJ2-2,.
TGTGCCAGCAGCCTAGGGGGCAGCGGCACCTTC,CASSLGGSGTF,TRBV28,TRBD1,TRBJ1-2,.
TGTGCCAGCAGCCAAGAAGGACTCGCGCAGACCTACGAGCAGTACTTC,CASSQEGLAQTYEQYF,TRBV4-2,.,TRBJ2-7,.
TGTGCCAGCAACTCCCCCGGCGGTTCGAGCTCCTACGAGCAGTACTTC,CASNSPGGSSSYEQYF,TRBV11-2,.,TRBJ2-7,.
TGTGCCAGCAGTAGGACAGGGGCCCTCTACGAGCAGTACTTC,CASSRTGALYEQYF,TRBV27,TRBD1,TRBJ2-7,.
TGTGCCTGGATCCCTCCCAGGGCTGGAAACACCATATATTTT,CAWIPPRAGNTIYF,TRBV30,.,TRBJ1-3,.
TGTGCCAGCAGTGCCCGGGACAATGAGCAGTTCTTC,CASSARDNEQFF,TRBV2,.,TRBJ2-1,.
TGTGCCAGCAGCTTAAGGGGCAGCTCCTACAATGAGCAGTTCTTC,CASSLRGSSYNEQFF,TRBV7-3,.,TRBJ2-1,once
TGTGCCAGCAGGAATACCCCGGGAGTCTACGAGCAGTACTTC,CASRNTPGVYEQYF,TRBV28,.,TRBJ2-7,.